These 8 T cell receptor beta chains came from one sample sequenced in a study of human T cells and chemical hapten exposure. TCRdb redid the calling of the RACE reads with MiXCR, one entry per CDR3 protein. The data hold approximately 350,000 distinct CDR3 sequences, with roughly 6.3% observed a single time. Indicated time point: patch test 2, 6 weeks after DPC sensitization. Noted treatment: therapeutic diphenylcyclopropenone sensitization with weekly scalp DPC. Sequenced here: whole blood, sampled in connection with sensitization to the hapten diphenylcyclopropenone (DPC). The receptors come from a woman younger than 35 with alopecia areata. Some clones in this sample may be carry-over from other donors' samples.

The table lists this clonotype with many counts. The rearrangement links TRBV6-2 or TRBV6-3 to TRBJ1-2; D may be TRBD1 (5 bases). The CDR3 contains 14 residues. V was clipped by 2 bases and J by 2 bases, with 9 bases between them. Germline CDR1 is MNHEY and CDR2 is SVGEGT. CDR3 sequence reads: CASSYGGMNYGYTF. Written as DNA, the CDR3 is TGTGCCAGCAGTTACGGGGGGATGAACTATGGCTACACCTTC.

This clonotype was found a few times. This chain joins TRBV3-1 and TRBJ2-5; 9 nucleotides match TRBD2. Germline trimming cut 2 bases from V and 5 bases from J; bases unmatched to any gene: 12. The CDR3 sequence is 17 residues long. Germline V CDR1 and CDR2: LGHDT, YNNKEL (reference sequence). CDR3 bases: TGTGCCAGCAGCCAAAACCCCGGGGCGGGGGGGCCGGAGACCCAGTACTTC. Encoded protein: CASSQNPGAGGPETQYF.

The V and J genes are TRBV2 and TRBJ1-1; no firm D call. Trimming cost V 6 bases and J 1 base, with 24 bases left between them. In germline, CDR1 is SNHLY, CDR2 FYNNEI. This CDR3 comprises 18 residues. The CDR3 spells CASSDGSGRPIWNTEAFF. In DNA, the CDR3 is TGTGCCAGCAGCGACGGGTCGGGTCGTCCCATCTGGAACACTGAAGCTTTCTTT.

This clonotype appeared many times. This chain uses TRBV6-2 or TRBV6-3 with TRBJ1-2; no reliable D call. The germline gives CDR1 MNHEY, CDR2 SVGEGT. Trimming pared 0 bases from V and 8 bases from J, leaving 10 bases between. The CDR3 is 13 amino acids. The CDR3: CASSYSPVQGYTF. For the CDR3, the DNA is TGTGCCAGCAGTTACTCGCCAGTTCAAGGCTACACCTTC.

The rearrangement links TRBV4-3 to TRBJ2-6; D might be TRBD1 (5 bases). The CDR3 contains 18 residues. Deletions cut 0 bases from V and 0 bases from J, with 12 bases between. Germline values: CDR1 LGHNA, CDR2 YSLEER. This chain's CDR3 is CASSQEAGRPSGANVLTF. In nucleotides, the CDR3 is TGCGCCAGCAGCCAAGAGGCAGGGCGGCCCTCTGGGGCCAACGTCCTGACTTTC.

This clonotype has ten or more counts. The gene calls are TRBV20-1 and TRBJ2-1, with 11 bases that match TRBD2. J lost 6 bases, V lost 7 bases, and 8 bases had no gene match. This CDR3 comprises 14 residues. Germline CDR1 and CDR2: DFQATT and SNEGSKA (reference sequence). For the CDR3, the DNA is TGCAGTGGCTGTCTTAGCGGGGGGGTCAATGAGCAGTTCTTC. Protein sequence: CSGCLSGGVNEQFF.

The sample holds many counts of this clonotype. This sequence joins TRBV2 and TRBJ1-1; 9 bases align to TRBD1. The CDR3 extends over 16 amino acids. Losses at the gene ends were 4 bases for V and 5 bases for J; bases not matched to a gene: 11. CDR1 and CDR2 (germline): SNHLY, FYNNEI. The CDR3 here is CASSGGTGSVITEAFF. For the CDR3, the DNA is TGTGCCAGCAGTGGCGGGACAGGGAGTGTAATAACTGAAGCTTTCTTT.

In its sample, this clonotype was seen a few times. The gene calls are TRBV12-3 or TRBV12-4 and TRBJ2-7; possible D gene TRBD1, 6 bases. Trimming took 1 base from V and 0 from J, leaving 10 bases between them. The CDR3 extends over 15 amino acids. The CDR3 nucleotides read TGTGCCAGCAGTTTAGGACAGGTCGTCTCCTACGAGCAGTACTTC. Protein: CASSLGQVVSYEQYF.